This is a list of T cell receptor beta chains from one sample in a study of cytomegalovirus exposure and HLA in healthy donors. Profiled with immunoSEQ multiplex PCR; TCRdb holds only in-frame clones, not every one. The sample has around 250,000 clones, 81% seen once; the top ten hold less than 8.5%. The sequenced material came from PBMCs. These receptors were obtained from an older woman in good health and CMV-seropositive. Each CDR3 is given with its conserved first and last residue. A D gene is named only where the DNA matches it firmly. Not all rows give a size; the values are once, few, many and, for expanded clones, a class.

CDR3 protein: CASKGSGRTNEQYF; CDR3 DNA: TGTGCCAGTAAGGGAAGCGGGAGGACAAACGAGCAGTACTTC; V gene: TRBV19; J gene: TRBJ2-7; D gene: TRBD2; clone size: few
CDR3 protein: CASSPGAANTEAFF; CDR3 DNA: TGTGCCAGCTCACCCGGAGCTGCGAACACTGAAGCTTTCTTT; V gene: TRBV18; J gene: TRBJ1-1; D gene: -; clone size: -
CDR3 protein: CASSLGPGGSYEQYF; CDR3 DNA: TGTGCCAGCAGCTTAGGGCCAGGGGGTTCTTACGAGCAGTACTTC; V gene: TRBV7-2; J gene: TRBJ2-7; D gene: TRBD1; clone size: -
CDR3 protein: CASSLTGTGYGPQHF; CDR3 DNA: TGTGCCAGCTCACTTACCGGGACAGGGTATGGGCCCCAGCATTTT; V gene: TRBV18; J gene: TRBJ1-5; D gene: TRBD1; clone size: -
CDR3 protein: CASSPALGGYGYTF; CDR3 DNA: TGTGCCAGCAGTCCCGCCTTAGGGGGCTATGGCTACACCTTC; V gene: TRBV28; J gene: TRBJ1-2; D gene: -; clone size: -
CDR3 protein: CASREDRPSTDTQYF; CDR3 DNA: TGTGCCAGCAGAGAGGACAGACCAAGCACAGATACGCAGTATTTT; V gene: TRBV2; J gene: TRBJ2-3; D gene: -; clone size: -
CDR3 protein: CASSEQGANYGYTF; CDR3 DNA: TGTGCCAGCAGTGAACAGGGTGCTAACTATGGCTACACCTTC; V gene: TRBV2; J gene: TRBJ1-2; D gene: -; clone size: -
CDR3 protein: CASSDKDRGGEQFF; CDR3 DNA: TGTGCCAGCTCAGACAAGGACAGGGGAGGTGAGCAGTTCTTC; V gene: TRBV18; J gene: TRBJ2-1; D gene: TRBD1; clone size: -
CDR3 protein: CASSFNGGNQETQYF; CDR3 DNA: TGTGCCAGCAGCTTTAATGGGGGCAACCAAGAGACCCAGTACTTC; V gene: TRBV5-5; J gene: TRBJ2-5; D gene: -; clone size: once
CDR3 protein: CASSLTGQIMNTEAFF; CDR3 DNA: TGTGCCAGCAGCTTAACGGGACAGATAATGAACACTGAAGCTTTCTTT; V gene: TRBV7-3; J gene: TRBJ1-1; D gene: TRBD1; clone size: once
CDR3 protein: CASNYRQAGAQPQHF; CDR3 DNA: TGTGCCAGCAACTACAGACAGGCTGGGGCCCAGCCCCAGCATTTT; V gene: TRBV28; J gene: TRBJ1-5; D gene: -; clone size: -
CDR3 protein: CASTPTSGSSLAVEQFF; CDR3 DNA: TGTGCCAGCACCCCTACTAGCGGGAGTTCCCTTGCCGTTGAGCAGTTCTTC; V gene: TRBV7-9; J gene: TRBJ2-1; D gene: TRBD2; clone size: once
CDR3 protein: CASSVHPGLASYEQYF; CDR3 DNA: TGTGCCAGCAGCGTACATCCGGGACTAGCGAGTTACGAGCAGTACTTC; V gene: TRBV9; J gene: TRBJ2-7; D gene: TRBD2; clone size: -
CDR3 protein: CASSRGGASYEQYF; CDR3 DNA: TGTGCCAGCTCACGAGGGGGAGCGTCCTACGAGCAGTACTTC; V gene: TRBV18; J gene: TRBJ2-7; D gene: -; clone size: -
CDR3 protein: CASSVGQGEYEQYF; CDR3 DNA: TGTGCCAGCAGTGTGGGGCAGGGGGAGTACGAGCAGTACTTC; V gene: TRBV2; J gene: TRBJ2-7; D gene: TRBD1; clone size: -
CDR3 protein: CASSSRHPGIHEQYF; CDR3 DNA: TGTGCCAGCAGTTCCCGACATCCAGGGATCCACGAGCAGTACTTC; V gene: TRBV27; J gene: TRBJ2-7; D gene: -; clone size: -
CDR3 protein: CASSFGLTDTQYF; CDR3 DNA: TGTGCCAGCAGCTTCGGTTTGACAGATACGCAGTATTTT; V gene: TRBV7-3; J gene: TRBJ2-3; D gene: -; clone size: -
CDR3 protein: CAWSSGPVMNTIYF; CDR3 DNA: TGTGCCTGGAGCTCAGGGCCGGTTATGAACACCATATATTTT; V gene: TRBV30; J gene: TRBJ1-3; D gene: -; clone size: -
CDR3 protein: CASSDTGRSYEQYF; CDR3 DNA: TGTGCCAGCAGTGATACAGGGAGATCCTACGAGCAGTACTTC; V gene: TRBV6-1; J gene: TRBJ2-7; D gene: -; clone size: few
CDR3 protein: CASRRPGRAYEQYF; CDR3 DNA: TGTGCCAGCAGACGTCCGGGCAGGGCCTACGAGCAGTACTTC; V gene: TRBV6-5; J gene: TRBJ2-7; D gene: -; clone size: -
CDR3 protein: CASSFGGASYEQYF; CDR3 DNA: TGTGCCAGCAGCTTTGGGGGGGCGTCTTACGAGCAGTACTTC; V gene: TRBV5-4; J gene: TRBJ2-7; D gene: -; clone size: few
CDR3 protein: CSAVAGREFF; CDR3 DNA: TGCAGCGCCGTAGCGGGAAGGGAGTTCTTC; V gene: TRBV29-1; J gene: TRBJ2-1; D gene: TRBD2; clone size: -
CDR3 protein: CASSLRTGDPGELFF; CDR3 DNA: TGCGCCAGCAGTCTTCGGACAGGGGACCCCGGGGAGCTGTTTTTT; V gene: TRBV5-1; J gene: TRBJ2-2; D gene: TRBD1; clone size: -
CDR3 protein: CASSVGLAGGEQFF; CDR3 DNA: TGTGCCAGCAGTGTGGGGCTAGCGGGAGGTGAGCAGTTCTTC; V gene: TRBV6-1; J gene: TRBJ2-1; D gene: TRBD2; clone size: -
CDR3 protein: CASLRTGGVGYTF; CDR3 DNA: TGTGCCAGCCTGAGGACAGGGGGAGTGGGCTACACCTTC; V gene: TRBV2; J gene: TRBJ1-2; D gene: TRBD1; clone size: once
CDR3 protein: CASSQQGNYGYTF; CDR3 DNA: TGTGCCAGCTCCCAACAGGGGAACTATGGCTACACCTTC; V gene: TRBV18; J gene: TRBJ1-2; D gene: TRBD1; clone size: -
CDR3 protein: CASSAKGQMNTEAFF; CDR3 DNA: TGTGCCAGCAGCGCCAAGGGACAGATGAACACTGAAGCTTTCTTT; V gene: TRBV9; J gene: TRBJ1-1; D gene: TRBD1; clone size: -
CDR3 protein: CASSLWSQGASEQFF; CDR3 DNA: TGTGCCAGCAGTTTATGGTCCCAGGGGGCGTCTGAGCAGTTCTTC; V gene: TRBV28; J gene: TRBJ2-1; D gene: TRBD1; clone size: once
CDR3 protein: CASKWQGQETQYF; CDR3 DNA: TGTGCCAGCAAGTGGCAGGGGCAAGAGACCCAGTACTTC; V gene: TRBV5-4; J gene: TRBJ2-5; D gene: -; clone size: -
CDR3 protein: CASSYEAGSYTEAFF; CDR3 DNA: TGTGCCAGCAGTTACGAGGCGGGATCTTACACTGAAGCTTTCTTT; V gene: TRBV6-5; J gene: TRBJ1-1; D gene: -; clone size: -
CDR3 protein: CASSGGVDTQYF; CDR3 DNA: TGTGCCAGCAGCGGGGGGGTGGATACGCAGTATTTT; V gene: TRBV6-5; J gene: TRBJ2-3; D gene: TRBD2; clone size: -
CDR3 protein: CASSLADSVSYTF; CDR3 DNA: TGTGCCAGCAGCTTAGCGGACAGCGTTAGCTACACCTTC; V gene: TRBV7-3; J gene: TRBJ1-2; D gene: -; clone size: -
CDR3 protein: CASSDPAGSNHYEQYF; CDR3 DNA: TGTGCCAGCAGCGACCCCGCCGGGAGTAATCACTACGAGCAGTACTTC; V gene: TRBV9; J gene: TRBJ2-7; D gene: -; clone size: -
CDR3 protein: CASDKYNEQFF; CDR3 DNA: TGTGCCAGCGACAAATACAATGAGCAGTTCTTC; V gene: TRBV25-1; J gene: TRBJ2-1; D gene: -; clone size: -
CDR3 protein: CASSPWYRNRETQYF; CDR3 DNA: TGTGCCAGTAGTCCCTGGTACAGGAACCGAGAGACCCAGTACTTC; V gene: TRBV19; J gene: TRBJ2-5; D gene: -; clone size: -
CDR3 protein: CASGLVLNPGGTVEAFF; CDR3 DNA: TGTGCTAGTGGTTTGGTTTTAAACCCAGGGGGGACCGTTGAAGCTTTCTTT; V gene: TRBV12-5; J gene: TRBJ1-1; D gene: TRBD1; clone size: few
CDR3 protein: CASSDLEGQTSNQPQHF; CDR3 DNA: TGTGCCAGCAGTGACTTAGAGGGACAGACTTCCAATCAGCCCCAGCATTTT; V gene: TRBV6-4; J gene: TRBJ1-5; D gene: TRBD1; clone size: -
CDR3 protein: CASTVRRQGLNTEAFF; CDR3 DNA: TGTGCCAGCACCGTAAGGCGACAGGGGTTGAACACTGAAGCTTTCTTT; V gene: TRBV28; J gene: TRBJ1-1; D gene: TRBD1; clone size: -
CDR3 protein: CATSGLAGRHTDTQYF; CDR3 DNA: TGCGCCACCAGCGGACTAGCGGGGAGGCACACAGATACGCAGTATTTT; V gene: TRBV10-2; J gene: TRBJ2-3; D gene: TRBD2; clone size: -
CDR3 protein: CASSQSTRLYHQPQHF; CDR3 DNA: TGTGCCAGCAGCCAGAGTACCCGACTTTATCATCAGCCCCAGCATTTT; V gene: TRBV28; J gene: TRBJ1-5; D gene: -; clone size: -
CDR3 protein: CASGSGVAYRIAGTGELFF; CDR3 DNA: TGTGCAAGTGGCAGTGGGGTGGCCTACCGCATAGCGGGGACCGGGGAGCTGTTTTTT; V gene: TRBV19; J gene: TRBJ2-2; D gene: TRBD2; clone size: -
CDR3 protein: CASSLGQGLWAFF; CDR3 DNA: TGTGCCAGCAGTTTGGGACAGGGTTTGTGGGCTTTCTTT; V gene: TRBV28; J gene: TRBJ1-1; D gene: TRBD1; clone size: -
CDR3 protein: CASSESLSGRPYEQYF; CDR3 DNA: TGCGCCAGCAGTGAGTCGCTGAGCGGGAGGCCCTACGAGCAGTACTTC; V gene: TRBV10-1; J gene: TRBJ2-7; D gene: TRBD2; clone size: -
CDR3 protein: CASSDGTGGNEQYF; CDR3 DNA: TGTGCCAGCAGCGACGGGACAGGTGGGAACGAGCAGTACTTC; V gene: TRBV2; J gene: TRBJ2-7; D gene: TRBD1; clone size: -
CDR3 protein: CASSLIQGRVWEQYF; CDR3 DNA: TGTGCCAGCAGTTTAATACAGGGGCGAGTTTGGGAGCAGTACTTC; V gene: TRBV28; J gene: TRBJ2-7; D gene: TRBD1; clone size: -
CDR3 protein: CAISTSGREDTQYF; CDR3 DNA: TGTGCCATATCTACTAGCGGGAGGGAGGATACGCAGTATTTT; V gene: TRBV10-3; J gene: TRBJ2-3; D gene: TRBD2; clone size: once
CDR3 protein: CASSQARGLLYEQYF; CDR3 DNA: TGTGCCAGCAGCCAAGCCAGGGGGCTACTGTACGAGCAGTACTTC; V gene: TRBV4-2; J gene: TRBJ2-7; D gene: TRBD1; clone size: -
CDR3 protein: CVSSYDRDYEQYF; CDR3 DNA: TGTGTCAGCAGTTACGACAGGGACTACGAGCAGTACTTC; V gene: TRBV6-6; J gene: TRBJ2-7; D gene: TRBD1; clone size: -
CDR3 protein: CASSPFSSLTVSGYTF; CDR3 DNA: TGTGCCAGCTCACCATTCTCAAGCCTTACAGTGAGTGGCTACACCTTC; V gene: TRBV18; J gene: TRBJ1-2; D gene: -; clone size: -
CDR3 protein: CARWSSGANVLTF; CDR3 DNA: TGTGCCCGTTGGAGCTCTGGGGCCAACGTCCTGACTTTC; V gene: TRBV2; J gene: TRBJ2-6; D gene: -; clone size: few
CDR3 protein: CASSLTGNSYEQYF; CDR3 DNA: TGTGCCAGCAGCCTCACAGGCAACTCCTACGAGCAGTACTTC; V gene: TRBV6-6; J gene: TRBJ2-7; D gene: -; clone size: -
CDR3 protein: CASSLGGEYNEQFF; CDR3 DNA: TGCGCCAGCAGCTTGGGGGGGGAATACAATGAGCAGTTCTTC; V gene: TRBV5-1; J gene: TRBJ2-1; D gene: -; clone size: -
CDR3 protein: CASSTDGHEGDEQFF; CDR3 DNA: TGTGCCAGCAGCACAGATGGCCACGAGGGCGATGAGCAGTTCTTC; V gene: TRBV9; J gene: TRBJ2-1; D gene: -; clone size: once
CDR3 protein: CASAGTRSSTDTQYF; CDR3 DNA: TGTGCCAGCGCCGGGACTCGCAGTTCCACAGATACGCAGTATTTT; V gene: TRBV7-9; J gene: TRBJ2-3; D gene: -; clone size: -
CDR3 protein: CASSIGTSGRSYNEQFF; CDR3 DNA: TGCGCCAGCAGCATCGGGACTAGCGGGAGATCCTACAATGAGCAGTTCTTC; V gene: TRBV5-1; J gene: TRBJ2-1; D gene: TRBD2; clone size: -